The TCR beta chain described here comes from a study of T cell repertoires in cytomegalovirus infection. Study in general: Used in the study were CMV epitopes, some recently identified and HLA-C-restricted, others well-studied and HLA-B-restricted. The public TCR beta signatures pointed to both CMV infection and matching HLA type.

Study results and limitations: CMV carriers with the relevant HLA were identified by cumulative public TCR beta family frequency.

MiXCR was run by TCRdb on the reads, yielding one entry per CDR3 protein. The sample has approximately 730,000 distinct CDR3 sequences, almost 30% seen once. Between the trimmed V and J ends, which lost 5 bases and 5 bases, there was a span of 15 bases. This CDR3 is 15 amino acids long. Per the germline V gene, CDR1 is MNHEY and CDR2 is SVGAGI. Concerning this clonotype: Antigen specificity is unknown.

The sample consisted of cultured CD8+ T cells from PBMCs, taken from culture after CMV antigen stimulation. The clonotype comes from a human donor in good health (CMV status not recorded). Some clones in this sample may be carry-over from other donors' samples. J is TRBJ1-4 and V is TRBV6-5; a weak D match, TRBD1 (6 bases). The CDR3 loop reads CASSPTGQPNEKLFF. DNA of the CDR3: TGTGCCAGCAGTCCTACTGGACAGCCAAATGAAAAACTGTTTTTT.